A single sample gave rise to the 5 T cell receptor beta chains below, sequenced in a study of T cell responses to AZD1222 COVID-19 vaccine. Generated by immunoSEQ multiplex PCR, the TCRdb table keeps only in-frame clones and is missing some. This repertoire shows about 180,000 clones, roughly 91% found once; its top ten account for approximately 1.6%. The sequences come from peripheral blood, collected on day 0 of AZD1222 vaccination. These TCRs come from an adult in good health.

The rearrangement uses TRBV28 and TRBJ2-1, with D tentatively TRBD1 or TRBD2 (6 bases each). The germline gives CDR1 MDHEN, CDR2 SYDVKM. V lost 5 bases and J 11 bases, leaving 13 bases between the germline ends. The CDR3 runs to 12 residues. Written as DNA, the CDR3 is TGTGCCAGCAGTGGGGGGACACAGAAGCAGTTCTTC. Translation: CASSGGTQKQFF.

The CDR3 DNA is TGTGCCAGTAGTATATGGAGGGGTGACGGGGAGCTGTTTTTT. As protein: CASSIWRGDGELFF. The chain recombines TRBV19 with TRBJ2-2; D perhaps matches TRBD2 (6 bases). Germline V gives CDR1 LNHDA, CDR2 SQIVND (reference sequence). V was cut by 2 bases and J by 7 bases, with 11 bases left in between. The CDR3 is made up of 14 amino acids.

The sample holds one count of this clone. The chain employs TRBV20-1 and TRBJ1-2, with D perhaps TRBD1 (5 bases). This CDR3 is 11 amino acids long. V was trimmed by 6 bases and J by 6 bases, leaving 11 bases between them. Germline CDR1 and CDR2: DFQATT and SNEGSKA (reference sequence). CDR3 in amino acids: CSAPRGDGYTF. The CDR3 region has the DNA TGCAGTGCCCCGAGGGGTGATGGCTACACCTTC.

The J gene is TRBJ2-5, the V gene TRBV10-3, with 8 nucleotides matching TRBD2. V dropped 0 bases and J dropped 4; count of bases not matched to a gene: 4. The CDR3 consists of 15 residues. CDR1 is ENHRY, CDR2 SYGVKD, per germline. The CDR3 reads CAISESGSGTETQYF. Here the CDR3 DNA reads TGTGCCATCAGTGAGTCGGGTAGCGGGACAGAGACCCAGTACTTC.

This chain links TRBV7-3 with TRBJ2-1, with TRBD2 as a possible D gene (6 bases). V was cut by 4 bases and J by 7 bases, with 14 bases left in between. The CDR3 is made up of 14 amino acids. CDR1 is SGHTA, CDR2 FQGTGA, per germline. For the CDR3, the DNA is TGTGCCAGCAGCTATTCGCCTAGCGTGAATGAGCAGTTCTTC. Its translation is CASSYSPSVNEQFF.